This entry is about one T cell receptor beta chain. Its antigen is unidentified. Donors were healthy Caucasian individuals from Russia aged roughly 6 to 95. Each donor's blood draw was 8.5 to 10 milliliters of peripheral blood. At least 6 million PBMCs were isolated per sample. The sample originates from a study of blood T cells in healthy people across ages. Whole-study findings and limits: Long-lived donors had more naive CD4+ cells and higher diversity than aged donors.

A sample-barcoded 5' primer and a J-beta primer mix were used in a second PCR of about 6 to 11 cycles. Using its own MiXCR run on the 5' RACE reads, TCRdb lists one record per CDR3 protein. The sample records about 1.1 million distinct CDR3 sequences, more than 30% being singletons. The CDR3 consists of 15 residues. The V segment lost 0 bases and the J segment 5 bases; nucleotides outside the gene matches: 7. CDR1 and CDR2 (germline): DFQATT, SNEGSKA (reference sequence). Sequenced: blood. V gene TRBV20-1 combines with J gene TRBJ2-1; 7 bases are a match to TRBD1. The receptor was isolated from a man younger than 30 in good health. The CDR3 DNA reads as TGCAGTGCTAGAGAATCGAGACAGGGTCACAATGAGCAGTTCTTC. The encoded protein is CSARESRQGHNEQFF.